This T cell receptor beta chain derives from a study of cytomegalovirus exposure and HLA in healthy donors. Study results and limitations: Association of a missense DCLRE1C variant with TCR beta V- and J-gene trimming was reported in a later analysis.

PCR was performed using 60 Vbeta and 13 Jbeta primers. Original handling: Later, tens of millions of unique TCR beta chains were counted in an analysis, and approximately 10 million of them were shared. Libraries were prepared by immunoSEQ multiplex PCR; TCRdb keeps only in-frame clonotypes and omits some of them. V, J and clone size reflect that table, while D and trimming were determined from the DNA. The sample consists of 150,000 to 200,000 clones, around 75% of them appearing once. A note on this clone: Its matching antigen is unknown. The sample carries other DNA sequences with the same CDR3.

With 3 bases clipped from V and 4 bases from J, the junction kept 2 bases outside the gene matches. The CDR3 runs 13 residues. The germline V gene has CDR1 SGDLS and CDR2 YYNGEE. V gene TRBV9 combines with J gene TRBJ1-1; 8 bases fit TRBD1. Sequences were obtained from PBMCs. The source of this sequence is a woman in her forties or fifties in good health and CMV-seropositive. The CDR3 DNA is TGTGCCAGCAGCGGTACAGGGGGCACTGAAGCTTTCTTT. Its protein is CASSGTGGTEAFF. The complete variable domain, with remaining parts taken from reference TRBV9 and TRBJ1-1, reads DSGVTQTPKHLITATGQRVTLRCSPRSGDLSVYWYQQSLDQGLQFLIQYYNGEERAKGNILERFSAQQFPDLHSELNLSSLELGDSALYFCASSGTGGTEAFFGQGTRLTVV.